The clone carrying this T cell receptor beta chain occurred once. The sample comes from a study of T cells in Graves' hyperthyroidism and ophthalmopathy. Amplification yielded TCR beta CDR3 regions, with RNA transcripts as the source. The HTBI primer set was used in a first-round RT-PCR of the TCR CDR3. TCRdb reprocessed the multiplex PCR reads via MiXCR and lists one record per CDR3 protein. Of about 480,000 distinct CDR3 sequences in the sample, about 22% are singletons; the top ten hold under 55%. Germline-derived CDR1 and CDR2 are LNHDA and SQIVND (reference sequence). The germline V and J ends were trimmed by 4 bases and 6 bases, with 9 bases remaining between them. The CDR3 sequence is 12 residues long.

This rearrangement joins TRBV19 to TRBJ1-2; no reliable D call. Sequences were obtained from blood. This sequence originates from a woman in her seventies with Graves' ophthalmopathy. CDR3 in DNA: TGTGCCAGTAGTAGAGGGAATGATGGCTACACCTTC. Its protein is CASSRGNDGYTF.